The rows below give T cell receptor beta chains drawn from one sample of a study of control samples from healthy donors and cancer patients. Clones were read by immunoSEQ multiplex PCR, and TCRdb kept only the in-frame ones, dropping some. The sample contains approximately 160,000 clones, roughly 92% of which appear only once. The sample consisted of blood. The receptors originated from a woman between 18 and 30 years old in good health. Both conserved end residues are part of each CDR3. The D gene is left open where the match is weak. Only some rows state a clone size, as once, few, many or a class for expanded clones.

TRBV6-5	TRBJ1-2	-	-	TGTGCCCACCCAGCGGGCTGGGGCTACACCTTC	CAHPAGWGYTF
TRBV12-3/TRBV12-4	TRBJ1-1	-	-	TGTGCCAGCAGTCTGATCCCAGGGTCGGGAGCTTTCTTT	CASSLIPGSGAFF
TRBV11-2	TRBJ1-2	TRBD1	-	TGTGCCAGCAGCTTAACACAGGGGGCCGGCTACACCTTC	CASSLTQGAGYTF
TRBV5-5	TRBJ1-4	-	-	TGTGCCAGCAGCTCGAACGACCCGACAACGTATAATGAAAAACTGTTTTTT	CASSSNDPTTYNEKLFF
TRBV6-2/TRBV6-3	TRBJ1-1	-	once	TGTGCCAGCAGTTACTCGGGGGGAAACACTGAAGCTTTCTTT	CASSYSGGNTEAFF
TRBV12-5	TRBJ2-3	TRBD1	-	TGTGCTAGTGGTATCACAGGGGGCTCAGATACGCAGTATTTT	CASGITGGSDTQYF
TRBV12-3/TRBV12-4	TRBJ1-1	-	-	TGTGCCAGCAGTACCCGGGCCCCGGGAAGAGCTTTCTTT	CASSTRAPGRAFF
TRBV19	TRBJ1-3	-	-	TGTGCCAGTAGTATGAGCGGGGGGACGCATAAAGGAAACACCATATATTTT	CASSMSGGTHKGNTIYF
TRBV28	TRBJ2-5	-	-	TGTGCCAGCAGTTTTATCCGCGGACAGACCCAGTACTTC	CASSFIRGQTQYF
TRBV11-1	TRBJ2-7	TRBD2	-	TGTGCCAGCAGCTTAGTTGGGCCTAGCGGCCCCTACGAGCAGTACTTC	CASSLVGPSGPYEQYF
TRBV5-1	TRBJ2-7	-	-	TGCGCCAGCAGCTTCCGACAGGACTACGAGCAGTACTTC	CASSFRQDYEQYF
TRBV19	TRBJ1-6	-	-	TGTGCCAGTAACGAGGGCAGGGGAAATTCACCCCTCCACTTT	CASNEGRGNSPLHF
TRBV6-6	TRBJ1-1	-	-	TGTGCCAGCAGTTACTCAATTCGGAGTGAAGCTTTCTTT	CASSYSIRSEAFF
TRBV28	TRBJ1-1	TRBD1	-	TGTGCCAGCACCCTATTACGGGACAGGAGTTTGAACACTGAAGCTTTCTTT	CASTLLRDRSLNTEAFF
TRBV5-6	TRBJ1-5	-	-	TGTGCCAGCAGCTTGGTCGGACAGTATAGCAATCAGCCCCAGCATTTT	CASSLVGQYSNQPQHF
TRBV6-4	TRBJ2-5	-	-	TGTGCCAGCTCCCTCCCAGGAGGCTATCCGGGCGAGACCCAGTACTTC	CASSLPGGYPGETQYF
TRBV4-2	TRBJ2-7	-	-	TGTGCCAGCAGCCATGGGCTATCCGCCTCCTACGAGCAGTACTTC	CASSHGLSASYEQYF
TRBV19	TRBJ2-2	TRBD2	-	TGTGCCAGTAAAGGTAGCGGGAGGGTGAACACCGGGGAGCTGTTTTTT	CASKGSGRVNTGELFF
TRBV15	TRBJ2-3	-	-	TGTGCCACCAGCAGAGTCGGCTTAGTCGCAGATACGCAGTATTTT	CATSRVGLVADTQYF
TRBV6-1	TRBJ2-1	TRBD1	-	TGTGCCAGCAGTGAGGGACAGTCGGATGAGCAGTTCTTC	CASSEGQSDEQFF
TRBV6-5	TRBJ1-1	-	-	TGTGCCAGCAGCAGAGTAATTGGCACTGAAGCTTTCTTT	CASSRVIGTEAFF
TRBV18	TRBJ2-2	TRBD2	-	TGTGCCAGCTCACGAGGGCTAGCGGGAGAAACCGGGGAGCTGTTTTTT	CASSRGLAGETGELFF
TRBV29-1	TRBJ2-5	TRBD1	-	TGCAGCGTTGGACGCAGGACAGGGCAAGAGACCCAGTACTTC	CSVGRRTGQETQYF
TRBV6-2/TRBV6-3	TRBJ1-1	-	-	TGTGCCAGCAGCCTCTCCGGTCCATCGGTGGCTTTCTTT	CASSLSGPSVAFF
TRBV6-5	TRBJ2-1	-	-	TGTGCCAGCAGACCCGGACAGATAAACTACAATGAGCAGTTCTTC	CASRPGQINYNEQFF
TRBV7-8	TRBJ1-2	-	-	TGTGCCAGCAGCTTGGGCCTACAGAGGGATGGCTACACCTTC	CASSLGLQRDGYTF
TRBV6-5	TRBJ1-6	TRBD1	-	TGTGCCAGCACCAACAGGGGCTATAATTCACCCCTCCACTTT	CASTNRGYNSPLHF
TRBV19	TRBJ2-6	TRBD1	-	TGTGCCAGTAGTACTAGACAGGGTTTTGGGGCCAACGTCCTGACTTTC	CASSTRQGFGANVLTF
TRBV11-2	TRBJ1-1	-	-	TGTGCCAGCAGCTTAGCGCAGGGTACGGTGGTCGGCGCAGCTTTCTTT	CASSLAQGTVVGAAFF
TRBV29-1	TRBJ2-7	-	-	TGCAGCGTCGAACAGGGACGCTACGAGCAGTACTTC	CSVEQGRYEQYF
TRBV6-4	TRBJ2-3	TRBD1	-	TGTGCCAGCAGTCCCCGGGACAGGGGGCGTGATACGCAGTATTTT	CASSPRDRGRDTQYF
TRBV6-1	TRBJ1-3	-	-	TGTGCCAGCAGTGAAGGTGGAGGCTCTGGAAACACCATATATTTT	CASSEGGGSGNTIYF
TRBV11-1	TRBJ1-1	-	-	TGTGCCAGCAGCCCTTTATGGGGTCGGCCCGCTGAAGCTTTCTTT	CASSPLWGRPAEAFF
TRBV28	TRBJ1-2	-	-	TGTGCCAGCAGCTGGCCGTATGGCTACACCTTC	CASSWPYGYTF
TRBV3-1/TRBV3-2	TRBJ2-6	-	-	TGTGCCAGCAGCCAAGAGAAGGGGGTCTCTGGGGCCAACGTCCTGACTTTC	CASSQEKGVSGANVLTF
TRBV6-5	TRBJ2-7	TRBD1	-	TGTGCCGCGACAGGGGGCAGCTCCTACGAGCAGTACTTC	CAATGGSSYEQYF
TRBV19	TRBJ2-3	-	-	TGTGCCAGTTACAGCACAGCAACGCCTTATACGCAGTATTTT	CASYSTATPYTQYF
TRBV11-2	TRBJ2-1	TRBD1	-	TGTGCCAGCACACGAGAGGGGGGACAGGGGACCTACAATGAGCAGTTCTTC	CASTREGGQGTYNEQFF
TRBV10-3	TRBJ2-5	-	-	TGTGCCATCAGTGATGGTCGGGTATCGGGGTACACACTACAAGAGACCCAGTACTTC	CAISDGRVSGYTLQETQYF
TRBV28	TRBJ1-5	TRBD1	-	TGTGCCAGCAGTGCAACAGGGGTTCACAATCAGCCCCAGCATTTT	CASSATGVHNQPQHF
TRBV24-1	TRBJ1-2	TRBD1	-	TGTGCCACCAGTGATCCCGGACAGGAACCCTATGGCTACACCTTC	CATSDPGQEPYGYTF
TRBV2	TRBJ1-3	TRBD1	-	TGTGCCAGCAGTACCCCAGACAGGGCCTCTGGAAACACCATATATTTT	CASSTPDRASGNTIYF
TRBV6-2/TRBV6-3	TRBJ2-3	TRBD2	few	TGTGCCAGCAGTTACCTAGCGGGAACGAGGGCTAGCACAGATACGCAGTATTTT	CASSYLAGTRASTDTQYF
TRBV7-2	TRBJ2-1	TRBD2	-	TGTGCCAGCAGCTTAGGGACTAGCAGTAACAATGAGCAGTTCTTC	CASSLGTSSNNEQFF
TRBV7-9	TRBJ1-1	-	once	TGTGCCAGCAGCTTAAGCTTGGGGCTTGAAGCTTTCTTT	CASSLSLGLEAFF
TRBV6-5	TRBJ2-5	TRBD1	-	TGTGCCAGCAGGGATACTCGACAGGGGCAAGAGACCCAGTACTTC	CASRDTRQGQETQYF
TRBV6-5	TRBJ1-1	-	-	TGTGCCAGCAGTTACGGCGGGGGAGAGACTGAAGCTTTCTTT	CASSYGGGETEAFF
TRBV5-1	TRBJ1-2	-	-	TGCGCCAGCAGCTCGACAGGAGGAGGAGATGGCTACACCTTC	CASSSTGGGDGYTF
TRBV4-1	TRBJ1-1	-	-	TGCGCCAGCAGCCAAGAGGCGGCGAACACTGAAGCTTTCTTT	CASSQEAANTEAFF
TRBV9	TRBJ2-3	TRBD1	-	TGTGCCAGCGCCCCGGGACAGCTCACAGATACGCAGTATTTT	CASAPGQLTDTQYF
TRBV11-3	TRBJ2-2	-	once	TGTGCCAGCAGCTTAGATCTCGTGGCCGGGGAGCTGTTTTTT	CASSLDLVAGELFF
TRBV13	TRBJ2-1	TRBD2	-	TGTGCCAGCAGCTTAACTAGCGGCTACAATGAGCAGTTCTTC	CASSLTSGYNEQFF
TRBV18	TRBJ2-3	TRBD1	-	TGTGCCAGCTCACTCAGGCAGGGGGCCGTAGATACGCAGTATTTT	CASSLRQGAVDTQYF
TRBV18	TRBJ1-2	-	-	TGTGCCAGCTCCCCAGGTACACCAACTCACTATGGCTACACCTTC	CASSPGTPTHYGYTF